These 3 T cell receptor beta chains were all obtained from the same sample, sequenced in a study of T cells in tuberculosis. Measured with immunoSEQ multiplex PCR; TCRdb has only the in-frame clones, and not every one. There are tens of thousands of clones in the sample; over 90% occur only once, and around 7% lies in the top ten. The sequencing sample was made of PBMCs. The origin of the receptors is a donor aged 10-30 years with latent tuberculosis or without tuberculosis infection.

V and J are TRBV12-5 and TRBJ2-1, with 11 bases identical to TRBD2. This CDR3 contains 15 residues. Looked up from germline, CDR1 is LGHNT and CDR2 is FRNRAP. With V trimmed by 5 bases and J by 5 bases, 5 bases remained unmatched. In DNA form, the CDR3 reads TGTGCTAGTGGTCCGGGACTAGCGGCCCACAATGAGCAGTTCTTC. As protein: CASGPGLAAHNEQFF.

The chain recombines TRBV27 with TRBJ1-6; 7 bases fit TRBD1. With 7 bases clipped from V and 4 bases from J, the junction kept 4 bases outside the gene matches. CDR1 is MNHEY, CDR2 SMNVEV, per germline (reference sequence). This CDR3 contains 14 residues. The CDR3 region has the DNA TGTGCCAGCAAGGGACAGTTTTATAATTCACCCCTCCACTTT. Translated: CASKGQFYNSPLHF.

This chain joins TRBV19 and TRBJ1-3, with D possibly matching TRBD1 (6 bases). V was cut by 7 bases and J by 0 bases, with 19 bases left in between. Per germline, CDR1 LNHDA and CDR2 SQIVND (reference sequence). The CDR3 is 17 residues long. The CDR3 protein is CASMVDSRKYSGNTIYF. The CDR3 DNA reads TGTGCCAGTATGGTGGACAGTCGCAAATACTCTGGAAACACCATATATTTT.